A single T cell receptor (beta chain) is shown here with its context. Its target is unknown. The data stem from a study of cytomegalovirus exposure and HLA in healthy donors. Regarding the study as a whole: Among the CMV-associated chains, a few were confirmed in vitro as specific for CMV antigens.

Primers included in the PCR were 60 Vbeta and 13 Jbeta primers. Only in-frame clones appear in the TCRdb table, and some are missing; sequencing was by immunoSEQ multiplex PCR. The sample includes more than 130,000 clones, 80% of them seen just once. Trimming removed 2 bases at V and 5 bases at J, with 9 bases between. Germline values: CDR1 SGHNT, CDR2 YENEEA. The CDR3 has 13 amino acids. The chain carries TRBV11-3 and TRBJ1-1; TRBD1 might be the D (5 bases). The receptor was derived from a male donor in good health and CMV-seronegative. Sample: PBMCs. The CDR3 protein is CASSLSAGTEAFF. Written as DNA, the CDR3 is TGTGCCAGCAGCTTATCGGCAGGGACTGAAGCTTTCTTT.